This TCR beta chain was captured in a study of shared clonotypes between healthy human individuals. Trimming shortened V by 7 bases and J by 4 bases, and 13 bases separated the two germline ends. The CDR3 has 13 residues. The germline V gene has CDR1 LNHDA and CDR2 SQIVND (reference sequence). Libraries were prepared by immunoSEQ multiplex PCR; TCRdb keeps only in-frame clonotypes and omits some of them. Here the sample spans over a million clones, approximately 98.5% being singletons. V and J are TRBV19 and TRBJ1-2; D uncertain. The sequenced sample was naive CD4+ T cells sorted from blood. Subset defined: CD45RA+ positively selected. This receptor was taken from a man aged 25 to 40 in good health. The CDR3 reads CASKEAAVYGYTF. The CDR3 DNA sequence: TGTGCCAGTAAGGAAGCGGCCGTCTATGGCTACACCTTC.